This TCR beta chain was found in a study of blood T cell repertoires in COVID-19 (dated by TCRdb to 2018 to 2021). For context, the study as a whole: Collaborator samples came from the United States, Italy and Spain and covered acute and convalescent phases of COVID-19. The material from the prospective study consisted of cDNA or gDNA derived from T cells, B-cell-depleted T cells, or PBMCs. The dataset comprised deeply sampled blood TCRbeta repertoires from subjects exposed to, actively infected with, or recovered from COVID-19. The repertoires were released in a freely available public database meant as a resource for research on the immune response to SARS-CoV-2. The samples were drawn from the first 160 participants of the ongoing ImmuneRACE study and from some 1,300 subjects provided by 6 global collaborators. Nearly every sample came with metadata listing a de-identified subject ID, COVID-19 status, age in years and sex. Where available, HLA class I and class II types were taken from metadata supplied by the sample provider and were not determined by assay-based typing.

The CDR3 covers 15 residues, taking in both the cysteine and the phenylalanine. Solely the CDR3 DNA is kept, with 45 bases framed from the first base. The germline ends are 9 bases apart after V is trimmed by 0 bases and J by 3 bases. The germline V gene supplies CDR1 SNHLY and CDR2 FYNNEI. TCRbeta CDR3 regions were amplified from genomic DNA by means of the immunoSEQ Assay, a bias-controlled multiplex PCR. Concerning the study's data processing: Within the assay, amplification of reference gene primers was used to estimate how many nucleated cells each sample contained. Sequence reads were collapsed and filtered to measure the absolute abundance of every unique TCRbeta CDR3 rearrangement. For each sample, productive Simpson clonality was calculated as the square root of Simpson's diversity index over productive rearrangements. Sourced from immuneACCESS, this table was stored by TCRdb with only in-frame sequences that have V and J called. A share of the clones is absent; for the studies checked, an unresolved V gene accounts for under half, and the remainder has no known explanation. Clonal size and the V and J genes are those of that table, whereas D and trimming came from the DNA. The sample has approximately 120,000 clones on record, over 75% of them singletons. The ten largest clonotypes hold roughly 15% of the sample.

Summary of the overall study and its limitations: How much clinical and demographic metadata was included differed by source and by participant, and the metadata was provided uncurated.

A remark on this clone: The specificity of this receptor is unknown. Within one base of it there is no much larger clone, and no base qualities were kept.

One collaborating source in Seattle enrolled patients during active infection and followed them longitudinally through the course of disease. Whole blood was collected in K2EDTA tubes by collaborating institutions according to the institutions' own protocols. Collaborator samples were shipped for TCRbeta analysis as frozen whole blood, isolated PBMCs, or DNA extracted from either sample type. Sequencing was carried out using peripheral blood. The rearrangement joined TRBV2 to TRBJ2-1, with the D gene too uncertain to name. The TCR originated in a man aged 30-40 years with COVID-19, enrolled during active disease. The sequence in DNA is TGTGCCAGCAGTGAAGCGTCCAGTTACTACAATGAGCAGTTCTTC. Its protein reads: CASSEASSYYNEQFF.